This is a list of T cell receptor beta chains from one sample in a study of Tregs in tolerant kidney transplant recipients. This table comes from immunoSEQ multiplex PCR, and its TCRdb copy is limited to in-frame clones, with some not included. The sample shows 240,000 or so clones, 80% to 85% of them seen only once. Sequencing was carried out using CD4+ T cells from blood. These receptors came from a human donor in good health. Each CDR3 is given with its conserved first and last residue. A D gene is named only where the DNA matches it firmly.

V gene: TRBV19; J gene: TRBJ1-5; D gene: .; CDR3 protein: CASSRPGDSNQPQHF
V gene: TRBV27; J gene: TRBJ1-1; D gene: .; CDR3 protein: CASSLYPRRGGNTEAFF
V gene: TRBV6-5; J gene: TRBJ1-1; D gene: .; CDR3 protein: CASSYVPLGTEAFF
V gene: TRBV7-9; J gene: TRBJ2-2; D gene: TRBD2; CDR3 protein: CASSSPGLGGMLGTGELFF
V gene: TRBV2; J gene: TRBJ2-3; D gene: .; CDR3 protein: CASSEEPDTQYF
V gene: TRBV10-2; J gene: TRBJ1-2; D gene: .; CDR3 protein: CASTEGRNYGYTF
V gene: TRBV7-9; J gene: TRBJ2-1; D gene: .; CDR3 protein: CASSLLGVRNNEQFF
V gene: TRBV10-1; J gene: TRBJ2-3; D gene: .; CDR3 protein: CASSDGGGTDTQYF
V gene: TRBV13; J gene: TRBJ2-7; D gene: .; CDR3 protein: CASSLKFRYEQYF
V gene: TRBV6-5; J gene: TRBJ2-1; D gene: .; CDR3 protein: CASSSTLSGQGWEQFF
V gene: TRBV5-1; J gene: TRBJ2-5; D gene: .; CDR3 protein: CASSLVVGGGETQYF
V gene: TRBV19; J gene: TRBJ1-2; D gene: TRBD1; CDR3 protein: CASSIAGGQPNYGYTF
V gene: TRBV6-5; J gene: TRBJ2-7; D gene: TRBD2; CDR3 protein: CASSYALAGGVYEQYF
V gene: TRBV7-6; J gene: TRBJ1-4; D gene: .; CDR3 protein: CASSYGQNEKLFF
V gene: TRBV5-4; J gene: TRBJ1-2; D gene: TRBD1; CDR3 protein: CASSLTGAYGYTF
V gene: TRBV6-6; J gene: TRBJ1-5; D gene: TRBD1; CDR3 protein: CASRIAQGASQPQHF
V gene: TRBV7-9; J gene: TRBJ1-1; D gene: .; CDR3 protein: CASIPSGNTEAFF
V gene: TRBV6-4; J gene: TRBJ2-1; D gene: .; CDR3 protein: CASSDGLHSYNEQFF
V gene: TRBV2; J gene: TRBJ2-7; D gene: .; CDR3 protein: CASSDPQGATYEQYF
V gene: TRBV19; J gene: TRBJ2-6; D gene: .; CDR3 protein: CASSNVGTLYSGANVLTF
V gene: TRBV28; J gene: TRBJ2-5; D gene: TRBD2; CDR3 protein: CASRTAGDQETQYF
V gene: TRBV7-3; J gene: TRBJ2-3; D gene: TRBD2; CDR3 protein: CASSLTAGGSTDTQYF
V gene: TRBV18; J gene: TRBJ1-1; D gene: TRBD1; CDR3 protein: CASSPYRDRVINQNTEAFF